This T cell receptor (beta chain) was documented in a study of monozygotic twins with inflammatory bowel disease. TCRdb re-analyzed the 5' RACE reads; it lists each CDR3 protein once, without DNA. This sample contains a few hundred thousand distinct CDR3 sequences. Study findings and constraints: Immunosuppressive treatments were not uniform, and this may have added variability to patient repertoires.

The CDR3 spans 12 residues. The germline CDR1 and CDR2 sequences are MDHEN and SYDVKM. About this clonotype itself: Its antigen is unknown.

Sequenced material: blood. The clonotype was recovered from a human donor with ulcerative colitis or Crohn's disease, or a healthy co-twin of an affected twin (not recorded which). The chain combines TRBV28 with TRBJ2-7. This CDR3 is CASSLTHYEQYF.